The 20 T cell receptor beta chains below come from one sample, sequenced in a study of tumor-infiltrating lymphocytes in primary liver carcinoma. Both RNA and DNA were isolated together from 20-30 mg of bulk tissue that had not been sorted. Priming with a constant-region primer yielded TCR beta cDNA from roughly 0.45 ug total RNA. Investigators got TCR beta libraries out of three nested multiplex PCR rounds, done with slightly modified ARM-PCR. TRBV1-TRBV30 forward primers paired with a C-beta reverse primer drove the first two PCR rounds, about 9 cycles each. TCRdb re-called the multiplex PCR reads with MiXCR, one entry per CDR3 protein. The sample shows 45,000 or so distinct CDR3 sequences, about 75% of them seen only once. The specimen sequenced was tumor-adjacent normal liver tissue. The receptors shown here come from a woman aged 30 to 39 with primary liver carcinoma and hepatitis B virus infection.

The chain employs TRBV7-9 and TRBJ2-7, with a weak D call TRBD1 (6 bases). The V end lost 6 bases, the J end lost 2 bases, and 17 bases lay between the germline ends. Germline CDR1 is SEHNR and CDR2 is FQNEAQ (reference sequence). The CDR3 loop spans 15 amino acids. This CDR3 reads CASSPSGTYAYEQYF. The CDR3 DNA reads TGTGCCAGCAGTCCCTCCGGGACATATGCCTACGAGCAGTACTTC.

Note on this clonotype: The junction differs from germline at one of its ends, possibly a read error. The CDR3 DNA reads as TGTGCCAGCAGCTTAGCGACGGCCTCACACGAGCGGTACTTC. Translation: CASSLATASHERYF. The chain recombines TRBV11-1 with TRBJ2-7; D gene uncertain. Germline V gene sequence: CDR1 SGHAT, CDR2 FQDESV (reference sequence). This CDR3 comprises 14 residues.

This clonotype was counted a single time. A read error is possible here, since a much larger clone lies one base away. DNA of the CDR3: TGTACCAGCAGTCCCATTTGGGGGGGCACTGAAGCTTTCTTT. It codes for CTSSPIWGGTEAFF. The rearrangement joins TRBV6-1 to TRBJ1-1; TRBD1 is a possible D gene (5 bases). The V gene's germline CDR1 is MNHNS and CDR2 SASEGT. This CDR3 contains 14 residues.

With respect to this clonotype: At one end, the junction sequence differs from germline, possibly due to a read error. The chain carries TRBV7-9 and TRBJ2-4; possibly TRBD1 or TRBD2 for D (6 bases each). Per the germline V gene, CDR1 is SEHNR and CDR2 is FQNEAQ (reference sequence). CDR3 length: 16 residues. CDR3 residues: CASSPFSGATKNTQYF. The CDR3 DNA sequence: TGTGCCAGCAGTCCCTTCTCGGGGGCGACCAAAAACACTCAGTACTTC.

Comments on this clonotype: Germline is not matched at one junction end, which may reflect a read error. The J gene is TRBJ2-5, the V gene TRBV6-6; the D gene could be TRBD1 or TRBD2 (5 bases each). This CDR3 comprises 13 residues. CDR1 and CDR2 (germline): MNHNY, SVGAGI (reference sequence). The CDR3 coding sequence is TGTGCCACCAGTCGACGGGACCTAGGGACCCAGTACTTC. Its translation: CATSRRDLGTQYF.

A word on this clonotype: The junction does not match germline at one end; this may be a read error. The V gene is TRBV5-4, the J gene TRBJ2-7; D is unclear. The CDR3 sequence is 14 residues long. CDR1 and CDR2 from the germline V gene are SGHNT and YYREEE (reference sequence). The CDR3 DNA sequence: TGTGCCAGCAGCTCCTCTTACTCTTCCTACGAGAAGTACTTC. Amino acids: CASSSSYSSYEKYF.

As regards this clonotype: With a much larger clone just one base away, this may be a read error. The gene calls are TRBV25-1 and TRBJ2-2; TRBD1 agrees at 9 bases. CDR1 and CDR2 from the germline V gene are MGHDK and SYGVNS. This CDR3 has 16 amino acids. CDR3 sequence: CDSSSAGTGITGELFF. DNA for the CDR3: TGTGACAGCAGCTCAGCCGGGACAGGGATTACCGGGGAGCTGTTTTTT.

With respect to this clonotype: The final CDR3 position lacks the conserved phenylalanine or tryptophan, pointing to a likely read error. The chain is built from TRBV5-5 and TRBJ2-3, with 10 nucleotides matching TRBD1. V lost 4 bases to trimming and J lost 1 base; unmatched junction nucleotides: 3. Germline values: CDR1 SGHKS, CDR2 YYEKEE (reference sequence). This CDR3 is 15 amino acids long. CDR3 nucleotides: TGTGCCAGCAGCCCTGGGACAGGGGGCACAGATACGCAGTATTTG. Its protein is CASSPGTGGTDTQYL.

Worth noting for this clonotype: One end of the junction is discordant with germline, which a read error may explain. The rearrangement links TRBV24-1 to TRBJ1-1, with a possible D match to TRBD1 (5 bases). The CDR3 contains 13 residues. CDR1 KGHDR and CDR2 SFDVKD come from the germline V gene. Here the CDR3 DNA reads TGTGTCACCAGTGATTTGGGGGGGACTGAAGCTTTCTTT. Translation gives CVTSDLGGTEAFF.

The chain uses TRBV6-1 and TRBJ2-5; TRBD1 aligns across 7 bases. This CDR3 contains 15 residues. V trimming: 4 bases; J trimming: 14 bases; junction bases outside the gene matches: 19. Germline lookup yields CDR1 MNHNS and CDR2 SASEGT. CDR3 nucleotide sequence: TGTGCCAGCAGTGTACTAGGGGGCCCGGAAGAGATCCATTACTTC. Translation gives CASSVLGGPEEIHYF.

The CDR3 is CASSTYPGTSGPEQFF. Written as DNA, the CDR3 is TGTGCCAGCAGCACCTACCCCGGGACTAGCGGACCTGAGCAGTTCTTC. The chain couples TRBV12-3 or TRBV12-4 to TRBJ2-1; 11 bases line up with TRBD2. The CDR3 has 16 residues. Trimming cost V 6 bases and J 9 bases; bases outside gene matches: 13.

Concerning this clonotype itself: As the CDR3 is not closed by the conserved phenylalanine or tryptophan, this likely results from a read error. The chain is built from TRBV4-1 and TRBJ2-5, with D maybe TRBD2 (5 bases). The CDR3 consists of 14 residues. Germline V CDR1 and CDR2: MGHRA, YSYEKL. CDR3 coding DNA: TGCGCCAGTAGCCAAGAGGAGAGGGCCGTGACCCAGTACCTC. Amino acids: CASSQEERAVTQYL.

To note about this clonotype: This could be a read error, since a much larger clone is one nucleotide away. J is TRBJ2-3 and V is TRBV5-1, with 8 bases that match TRBD2. Unmatched junction bases numbered 15, after V lost 5 bases and J lost 4 bases. Germline V gene sequence: CDR1 SGHRS, CDR2 YFSETQ. The CDR3 sequence is 17 residues long. This chain's CDR3 is CASRGRPGLVIPDTQYF. The CDR3 bases are TGCGCCAGCAGGGGCCGGCCGGGACTAGTGATCCCAGATACGCAGTATTTT.

On this clonotype: A junction end diverges from the germline sequence, so it may reflect a read error. The chain carries TRBV6-2 or TRBV6-3 and TRBJ2-2; 7 nucleotides agree with TRBD1. This CDR3 has 15 amino acids. CDR1 MNHEY and CDR2 SVGEGT come from the germline V gene. CDR3 DNA sequence: TGTAACAGCAGTTCAACAGGGGAGAACACCGGGGAGCTGTTGTTT. Translation gives CNSSSTGENTGELLF.

Of note for this clonotype: Germline is not matched at one junction end, which may reflect a read error. The chain combines TRBV11-2 with TRBJ2-1; tentatively, D is TRBD2 (6 bases). CDR3 length equals 16 residues. Per germline, CDR1 SGHAT and CDR2 FQNNGV. The CDR3 DNA is TGTACCAGCAGCTTAGTAGGAGGGAGGACCTACAATGAGCAGTTCTTC. It yields the protein CTSSLVGGRTYNEQFF.

Within the sample, this clonotype is medium-sized. The rearrangement links TRBV28 to TRBJ1-3; D is uncertain. There are 14 residues in the CDR3. Germline V gene lookup returns CDR1 MDHEN and CDR2 SYDVKM. V lost 8 bases and J 5 bases, leaving 16 bases between the germline ends. The CDR3 nucleotides read TGTGCCAGCTCAGCACAGTTGGTGAGAAACACCATATATTTT. This gives the protein CASSAQLVRNTIYF.

The V gene is TRBV29-1, the J gene TRBJ1-1; D unresolved. The V end was cut by 4 bases, the J end by 5 bases, with 8 bases between. The CDR3 totals 11 residues. Germline CDR1 reads SQVTM; CDR2 reads ANQGSEA. The CDR3 loop reads CSVGLGTEAFF. CDR3 nucleotide sequence: TGCAGCGTTGGGCTGGGTACTGAAGCTTTCTTT.

Comment on this clonotype: Since a much larger clone is just one base distant, this may be a read error. The CDR3 protein is CASSLRVGTGSTDTQYF. CDR3 sequence (DNA): TGTGCCAGCAGCTTACGCGTCGGGACAGGTTCCACAGATACGCAGTATTTT. The rearrangement joins TRBV7-9 to TRBJ2-3; the match to TRBD1 covers 8 bases. CDR3 length: 17 amino acids. V dropped 2 bases and J dropped 2; count of bases not matched to a gene: 9. Per the germline V gene, CDR1 is SEHNR and CDR2 is FQNEAQ (reference sequence).

A word on this clonotype: The CDR3 does not end in the conserved phenylalanine or tryptophan, so this is likely a read error. The CDR3 nucleotides read TGCGCCAGCAGCCGAGTCTTCGGGACAGACTACGAGCAGTACTCC. Amino acid sequence: CASSRVFGTDYEQYS. The rearrangement joins TRBV4-1 to TRBJ2-7, with TRBD1 identical over 7 bases. V lost 4 bases and J lost 3; bases outside the gene matches: 9. Germline lookup yields CDR1 MGHRA and CDR2 YSYEKL. The CDR3 extends over 15 amino acids.

With respect to this clonotype: Given the absence of the conserved phenylalanine or tryptophan at the CDR3 end, a read error is likely. The chain uses TRBV11-3 and TRBJ2-1, with D unclear. This CDR3 has 12 amino acids. From germline, CDR1 is SGHNT and CDR2 YENEEA. The CDR3 here is CVSSLNANEQFL. CDR3 nucleotides: TGTGTCAGCAGCTTAAATGCCAATGAGCAGTTCTTA.